This passage covers 10 T cell receptor beta chains from one sample sequenced in a study of T cell clonality in common variable immunodeficiency. Assay: immunoSEQ multiplex PCR; the TCRdb copy retains only in-frame clones and omits some. The record shows under 35,000 clones for this sample, with no singletons present. Material for sequencing was peripheral blood mononuclear cells. All receptors derive from a person aged 18 to 69 in good health.

This clone was recorded a few times. The CDR3 protein is CASNTGSGSNQPQHF. The CDR3 bases that were read are TGTGCCAGCAACACAGGGTCTGGATCCAATCAGCCC. This sequence joins TRBV2 and TRBJ1-5, with D perhaps TRBD1 (6 bases). The CDR3 end falls 3 residues outside the read, so it is completed with the germline J gene. The CDR3 covers 15 residues. Trimming took 7 bases from V and 3 from J, leaving 16 bases between them. CDR1 is SNHLY, CDR2 FYNNEI, per germline.

This clone was found many times. Coverage ceases 3 residues before the CDR3 finishes, and the germline J gene fills in the end. This sequence joins TRBV30 and TRBJ1-4, with 7 nucleotides matching TRBD1. Germline-derived CDR1 and CDR2 are GTSNPN and SVGIG (reference sequence). The ends lost 6 bases at V and 0 bases at J; junction bases unmatched: 1. This CDR3 spans 13 amino acids. CDR3 residues: CACTGATNEKLFF. Incomplete CDR3 DNA: TGTGCCTGTACAGGGGCAACTAATGAAAAA.

There are many counts of this clone. The sequenced fragment ends 3 residues before the CDR3 boundary, so the rest is inferred from the germline J gene. This chain joins TRBV7-2 and TRBJ2-7; D remains ambiguous. Trimming cost V 1 base and J 3 bases, with 13 bases left between them. The CDR3 has 15 residues. Germline CDR1 reads SGHTA; CDR2 reads FQGNSA. CDR3 region: CASSLVPLDDYEQYF. The part of the CDR3 DNA that was read is TGTGCCAGCAGCTTAGTACCGCTAGATGACTACGAG.

This clone has ten or more counts. The CDR3 goes on 3 residues after the read ends, and that part is filled in from the germline J gene. V gene TRBV20-1 combines with J gene TRBJ2-2; 9 nucleotides match TRBD1. V was pared by 3 bases and J by 5 bases, with 10 bases of the junction left unmatched. Germline loops: CDR1 DFQATT, CDR2 SNEGSKA (reference sequence). This CDR3 region has 16 residues. CDR3 DNA, as far as it was read: TGCAGTGCTAGGGCCGGACAGGGGCTGGGGACCGGGGAG. Translating it yields CSARAGQGLGTGE. The full-length CDR3 reads as CSARAGQGLGTGELFF.

This clone was observed at least ten times. The read finishes 3 residues shy of the CDR3 end, and the germline J gene is used to complete it. In the same sample, other DNA sequences code for this CDR3. The gene calls are TRBV30 and TRBJ1-3, with TRBD1 matching over 10 bases. CDR3 length: 14 amino acids. The germline gives CDR1 GTSNPN, CDR2 SVGIG (reference sequence). Trimming took 5 bases from V and 0 from J; bases not matched to a gene: 1. Partial CDR3 DNA: TGTGCCTGGGACAGGGGGCTCTCTGGAAACACC. Residues: CAWDRGLSGNT. The full CDR3 protein is CAWDRGLSGNTIYF. The full variable domain, its missing parts supplied by reference TRBV30 and TRBJ1-3, is SQTIHQWPATLVQPVGSPLSLECTVEGTSNPNLYWYRQAAGRGLQLLFYSVGIGQISSEVPQNLSASRPQDRQFILSSKKLLLSDSGFYLCAWDRGLSGNTIYFGEGSWLTVV.

This clone came up many times. Other DNA variants within this sample encode the same CDR3. CDR3 protein: CSALLNTIYF. Partial CDR3 DNA: TGCAGTGCCCTTCTCAACACC. This chain uses TRBV20-1 with TRBJ1-3, with D uncertain. The read ends 3 residues before the CDR3 terminus; that terminus is restored from the germline J gene. The V gene's germline CDR1 is DFQATT and CDR2 SNEGSKA (reference sequence). The ends were cut back, 6 bases at V and 7 bases at J, with 7 bases in the middle. This CDR3 has 10 residues.

This clone was found many times. The missing CDR3 end, 3 residues past where the read stops, is filled in from the germline J gene. The V call is TRBV5-1, the J call TRBJ1-1; 10 positions agree with TRBD1. The CDR3 extends over 18 amino acids. Germline loops: CDR1 SGHRS, CDR2 YFSETQ. The V gene end was trimmed by 4 bases and the J gene end by 0 bases; junction bases not matched to a gene: 12. The sequenced CDR3 bases are TGCGCCAGCAGCCACGGGCCGGGACAGGGGACAATGAACACTGAA. This translates into CASSHGPGQGTMNTE. The whole CDR3 is CASSHGPGQGTMNTEAFF.

The table lists this clone with many counts. The CDR3 end is not reached by the read, which stops 3 residues before it; the germline J gene fills it in. This chain joins TRBV28 and TRBJ1-5; D is unclear. With 6 bases removed from V and 0 bases from J, the gap between germline ends came to 12 bases. The germline CDR1 and CDR2 sequences are MDHEN and SYDVKM. There are 15 residues in the CDR3. CDR3 sequence reads: CASRSDAYSNQPQHF. The part of the CDR3 DNA that was read is TGTGCCAGCAGGAGCGATGCTTATAGCAATCAGCCC.

The CDR3 region is CSAPESPGLAGGREQYF. The covered CDR3 bases are TGCAGTGCTCCAGAGAGCCCTGGACTAGCGGGAGGACGCGAG. The chain carries TRBV20-1 and TRBJ2-7, with TRBD2 identical over 14 bases. The read terminates 3 residues ahead of where the CDR3 ends, so the germline J gene completes it. The CDR3 extends over 17 amino acids. Germline loops: CDR1 DFQATT, CDR2 SNEGSKA (reference sequence). Trimming at V came to 5 bases and at J to 6 bases, leaving 15 bases not matched to a gene.

This clone was recorded at least ten times. The read stops 3 residues short of the end of the CDR3; the missing end is completed from the germline J gene. The gene calls are TRBV5-6 and TRBJ1-3; no clear D gene. This CDR3 is built from 15 residues. Trimming shortened V by 0 bases and J by 0 bases, and 7 bases separated the two germline ends. Germline CDR1 and CDR2: SGHDT and YYEEEE. Incomplete CDR3 DNA: TGTGCCAGCAGCTTGGGAGCCCTCTCTGGAAACACC. Its protein is CASSLGALSGNT. The entire CDR3 sequence reads CASSLGALSGNTIYF.